Below, 31 T cell receptor beta chains from the same sample are listed, as sequenced in a study of blood T cells in healthy people across ages (dated by TCRdb to 2014 to 2015). Library prep was done by 5' RACE. Sequencing instrument: Illumina HiSeq 2500. A second PCR of roughly 7 to 12 cycles was run with a J-beta primer mix and a sample-barcoded 5' primer. TCRdb trimmed the raw reads at Q25, called clones with MiXCR and kept productive beta chains. Every entry covers one CDR3 protein and lists the most common genes and DNA from its rows. For this sample there are approximately 830,000 distinct CDR3 sequences; 62% appear just once. Of the sample, about 27% is held by the ten largest clones. The sequenced material came from blood. The receptors stem from a man aged 25-45 years in good health.

The chain employs TRBV21-1 and TRBJ2-1; TRBD2, the D gene given by the table, was not confirmed from the DNA. TRBV21-1 is labeled a pseudogene. The CDR3 runs 16 residues. This CDR3 reads CASSGPGGTRNNEQFF. The DNA of the CDR3 is TGTGCCAGCAGCGGCCCTGGGGGGACTAGGAACAATGAGCAGTTCTTC.

The rearrangement links TRBV9 to TRBJ2-1; D remains unclear. V was cut by 5 bases and J by 5 bases, with 20 bases left in between. Germline V gene data show CDR1 as SGDLS and CDR2 as YYNGEE. This CDR3 has 16 residues. DNA of the CDR3: TGTGCCAGCAGAGCCAAAACGCCAGGTATCGACAATGAGCAGTTCTTC. This gives the protein CASRAKTPGIDNEQFF.

This chain joins TRBV15 and TRBJ2-5; D gene unclear. The CDR3 has 13 residues. Germline CDR1 is LNHNV and CDR2 is YYDKDF (reference sequence). V was clipped by 1 base and J by 1 base, with 4 bases between them. The CDR3 DNA reads as TGTGCCACCAGCAGAGTTGGCCAAGAGACCCAGTACTTC. Its translation is CATSRVGQETQYF.

V usage is TRBV6-6 and J usage is TRBJ2-1; 9 bases map to TRBD2. The CDR3 loop spans 17 amino acids. Germline lookup yields CDR1 MNHNY and CDR2 SVGAGI (reference sequence). The J segment lost 4 bases and the V segment lost 1 base, leaving 8 bases of the junction unmatched. CDR3 residues: CASSYWAGGPRYNEQFF. As DNA, the CDR3 is TGTGCCAGCAGTTACTGGGCGGGGGGGCCTAGGTACAATGAGCAGTTCTTC.

This rearrangement joins TRBV6-1 to TRBJ2-2; weak D call: TRBD1 (6 bases). CDR1 and CDR2 from the germline V gene are MNHNS and SASEGT. V lost 5 bases and J lost 1, with 20 bases in between. CDR3 length: 18 residues. CDR3 amino acids: CASSPGTPTRGNTGELFF. DNA of the CDR3: TGTGCCAGCAGTCCCGGGACACCGACGCGCGGGAACACCGGGGAGCTGTTTTTT.

This clonotype was seen only a few times. V gene TRBV29-1 combines with J gene TRBJ2-7; 7 bases align to TRBD2. Germline CDR1 reads SQVTM; CDR2 reads ANQGSEA. The CDR3 contains 12 residues. V lost 6 bases to trimming and J lost 4 bases; unmatched junction nucleotides: 6. The CDR3 DNA sequence: TGCAGCGTCATAGGGGAGGGTTACGAGCAGTACTTC. It codes for CSVIGEGYEQYF.

This chain uses TRBV20-1 with TRBJ2-3; D remains ambiguous. The germline V and J ends were trimmed by 0 bases and 4 bases, with 20 bases remaining between them. CDR3 length: 17 residues. Germline CDR1 reads DFQATT; CDR2 reads SNEGSKA (reference sequence). Written as DNA, the CDR3 is TGCAGTGCTAGAGATCATATGCTAGGAAACTTCCCAGATACGCAGTATTTT. Translating it yields CSARDHMLGNFPDTQYF.

The chain links TRBV2 to TRBJ2-4, with TRBD2 as a possible D gene (6 bases). The DNA end is more similar to TRBJ2-7, so the J call may be wrong. Germline-derived CDR1 and CDR2 are SNHLY and FYNNEI. The CDR3 extends over 13 amino acids. For the CDR3, the DNA is TGTGCCAGCAGGAGAAATTCCGGGGGCGAGCAGTACTTC. This encodes CASRRNSGGEQYF.

This clonotype has more than one count but fewer than ten. A much larger clone differs by one base, so this may be a read error. The gene calls are TRBV29-1 and TRBJ2-3, with 7 bases aligning to TRBD2. This CDR3 has 14 residues. Trimming at V came to 2 bases and at J to 4 bases, leaving 6 bases not matched to a gene. Germline V gene lookup returns CDR1 SQVTM and CDR2 ANQGSEA. CDR3 region: CSVERWGGADTQYF. In DNA form, the CDR3 reads TGCAGCGTTGAACGCTGGGGGGGGGCAGATACGCAGTATTTT.

V gene TRBV7-9 combines with J gene TRBJ1-1, with 7 nucleotides matching TRBD1. The CDR3 is 14 amino acids. V was clipped by 6 bases and J by 0 bases; unmatched bases: 4. The germline V gene has CDR1 SEHNR and CDR2 FQNEAQ (reference sequence). The CDR3 DNA follows: TGTGCCAGCAGGTCGGACAGGATGAACACTGAAGCTTTCTTT. Its protein is CASRSDRMNTEAFF.

This clonotype was counted between two and nine times. The chain uses TRBV9 and TRBJ2-5, with a weak D call TRBD1 (6 bases). TRBJ2-7 explains the end of the DNA better; the J call may be wrong. CDR3 size: 15 residues. Germline V gives CDR1 SGDLS, CDR2 YYNGEE. CDR3 in DNA: TGTGCCAGCAGCGTAGCCTCGACAGGTAACTACGAGCAGTACTTC. This gives the protein CASSVASTGNYEQYF.

The chain combines TRBV7-8 with TRBJ2-3, with TRBD1 identical over 8 bases. V shed 8 bases and J 1 base; nucleotides not matched to a gene: 11. Germline V gives CDR1 SGHVS, CDR2 FQNEAQ. The length of the CDR3 is 16 residues. CDR3 bases: TGTGCCAGCGCGACAGGGGCAAATAGGGGCACAGATACGCAGTATTTT. This gives the protein CASATGANRGTDTQYF.

CDR3 region: CASSPGWQVGNEQFF. The CDR3 DNA follows: TGCGCCAGCAGCCCCGGGTGGCAGGTTGGAAATGAGCAGTTCTTC. This chain links TRBV4-3 with TRBJ2-1; D gene ambiguous. The CDR3 runs 15 residues. V was clipped by 4 bases and J by 7 bases, with 17 bases between them. Germline CDR1 reads LGHNA; CDR2 reads YSLEER.

This clonotype has more than one count but fewer than ten. In DNA, the CDR3 is TGTGCCAGCAGCCAAGATCGGGGAGCCCGTACCAATGAGCAGTTCTTC. Encoded protein: CASSQDRGARTNEQFF. The chain joins TRBV4-2 to TRBJ2-1; possible D gene TRBD2, 5 bases. Between the trimmed V and J ends, which lost 0 bases and 6 bases, there was a span of 15 bases. Germline loops: CDR1 LGHNA, CDR2 YNFKEQ. The CDR3 loop spans 16 amino acids.

The sample holds one count of this clonotype. J is TRBJ2-4 and V is TRBV7-8, with D possibly TRBD2 on 5 matching bases. Deletions cut 4 bases from V and 13 bases from J, with 17 bases between. CDR1 is SGHVS and CDR2 is FQNEAQ in the germline V gene. There are 13 residues in the CDR3. CDR3 sequence (DNA): TGTGCCAGCAGCTGGGATCAGAGAGGGTCCCAGTACTTC. Translation gives CASSWDQRGSQYF.

This clonotype was picked up a small number of times. The chain combines TRBV5-1 with TRBJ2-1, with TRBD2 matching over 8 bases. The CDR3 is made up of 18 amino acids. Germline values: CDR1 SGHRS, CDR2 YFSETQ. With 4 bases clipped from V and 5 bases from J, the junction kept 17 bases outside the gene matches. The CDR3 loop reads CASSRLGISGGQHNEQFF. In DNA, the CDR3 is TGCGCCAGCAGCCGACTCGGGATCAGCGGGGGACAACACAATGAGCAGTTCTTC.

The chain combines TRBV5-1 with TRBJ2-7; TRBD2 matches at 7 bases. The J call may be in error: the DNA end matches TRBJ2-5 better. Germline V lookup: CDR1 SGHRS, CDR2 YFSETQ. This CDR3 has 14 amino acids. This CDR3 reads CASSLGLVWETQYF. For the CDR3, the DNA is TGCGCCAGCAGCCTAGGACTAGTATGGGAGACCCAGTACTTC.

This rearrangement joins TRBV2 to TRBJ2-5, with D maybe TRBD1 (8 bases). Germline-derived CDR1 and CDR2 are SNHLY and FYNNEI. Deletions cut 5 bases from V and 5 bases from J, with 21 bases between. The CDR3 consists of 16 residues. This CDR3 is CASSPRTGTTGETQYF. CDR3 nucleotide sequence: TGTGCCAGCAGTCCGAGGACAGGGACTACTGGGGAGACCCAGTACTTC.

This clonotype was counted between two and nine times. The chain is built from TRBV5-1 and TRBJ2-5; 10 bases are a match to TRBD2. The CDR3 has 15 amino acids. Germline CDR1 reads SGHRS; CDR2 reads YFSETQ. J gave up 2 bases and V 5 bases, and 6 bases lay outside the gene matches. CDR3 nucleotides: TGCGCCAGCAGTCGTACTAGCGGGGTTCAAGAGACCCAGTACTTC. Translating gives CASSRTSGVQETQYF.

This clonotype was picked up a small number of times. CDR3 coding DNA: TGTGCCAGCAGTCCAAGGAGGGGTTATCGCACAGATACGCAGTATTTT. As protein: CASSPRRGYRTDTQYF. The V gene is TRBV7-2, the J gene TRBJ2-3; possible D gene TRBD2, 6 bases. V gave up 6 bases and J gave up 1 base, with 17 bases separating them. The CDR3 is 16 residues long. Germline CDR1 reads SGHTA; CDR2 reads FQGNSA.

The chain couples TRBV12-3 or TRBV12-4 to TRBJ1-4; the D is unclear. The germline V and J ends were trimmed by 5 bases and 10 bases, with 11 bases remaining between them. This CDR3 spans 12 amino acids. The CDR3 spells CASSDLLGKLFF. DNA of the CDR3: TGTGCCAGCAGTGATCTCTTGGGAAAACTGTTTTTT.

The chain employs TRBV7-2 and TRBJ2-7, with D unclear. The J call is in doubt because the DNA end fits TRBJ2-5 better. Germline-derived CDR1 and CDR2 are SGHTA and FQGNSA. The CDR3 covers 13 residues. Written as DNA, the CDR3 is TGTGCCAGCAGCCTTTACTCGAGGGAGACCCAGTACTTC. Its protein product is CASSLYSRETQYF.

The rearrangement uses TRBV2 and TRBJ2-4, with 12 bases lining up with TRBD1. The J call may be faulty, since TRBJ2-7 better matches the DNA end. CDR1 is SNHLY, CDR2 FYNNEI, per germline. CDR3 length: 15 residues. The CDR3 here is CASSSGTGGQYEQYF. The CDR3 bases are TGTGCCAGCAGCTCCGGGACAGGGGGCCAATACGAGCAGTACTTC.

The chain uses TRBV24-1 and TRBJ2-7; no clear D gene. V was cut by 3 bases and J by 2 bases, with 10 bases left in between. Germline loops: CDR1 KGHDR, CDR2 SFDVKD. The CDR3 covers 14 residues. The CDR3 nucleotides read TGTGCCACCAGTGATAAATGGGCACCCTACGAGCAGTACTTC. Translation: CATSDKWAPYEQYF.

This chain links TRBV5-1 with TRBJ2-7; D gene unclear. Trimming removed 2 bases from V and 2 bases from J, with 11 bases in between. This CDR3 spans 14 amino acids. Germline CDR1 reads SGHRS; CDR2 reads YFSETQ. CDR3 coding DNA: TGCGCCAGCAGCTTTGGACGCGAAACCTACGAGCAGTACTTC. Its translation is CASSFGRETYEQYF.

This clonotype has only one observation. This rearrangement joins TRBV6-5 to TRBJ2-7; the D gene is possibly TRBD2 (6 bases). Germline loops: CDR1 MNHEY, CDR2 SVGAGI. The CDR3 loop spans 15 amino acids. Trimming took 7 bases from V and 2 from J, leaving 18 bases between them. CDR3 loop: CASNLAEGSTYEQYF. CDR3 bases: TGTGCCAGCAACCTGGCGGAGGGCAGCACCTACGAGCAGTACTTC.

This clonotype was seen a few times. The V and J genes are TRBV20-1 and TRBJ1-5, with no clear D. CDR3 size: 13 residues. Germline values: CDR1 DFQATT, CDR2 SNEGSKA (reference sequence). The ends were cut back, 1 base at V and 0 bases at J, with 4 bases in the middle. In DNA, the CDR3 is TGCAGTGCTAGAGTCGATAGCAATCAGCCCCAGCATTTT. Residues: CSARVDSNQPQHF.

The chain employs TRBV9 and TRBJ2-1, with D tentatively TRBD1 or TRBD2 (5 bases each). The CDR3 has 13 amino acids. V shed 4 bases and J shed 9 bases, with 14 bases lying between them. The germline V gene has CDR1 SGDLS and CDR2 YYNGEE. The CDR3 reads CASSPRGGLEQFF. The CDR3 coding sequence is TGTGCCAGCAGCCCTCGTGGGGGTCTTGAGCAGTTCTTC.

Written as DNA, the CDR3 is TGCGCCAGCAGCCAACAAGCGGGGGGCCAGAGTGAGCAGTTCTTC. Translated: CASSQQAGGQSEQFF. V is TRBV4-3 and J is TRBJ2-1, with 9 bases that match TRBD2. Germline V gene data show CDR1 as LGHNA and CDR2 as YSLEER. The CDR3 is 15 amino acids. J gave up 9 bases and V 2 bases, and 8 bases lay outside the gene matches.

This rearrangement joins TRBV7-3 to TRBJ2-1; D possibly corresponds to TRBD1 (6 bases). In germline, CDR1 is SGHTA, CDR2 FQGTGA. Trimming cost V 4 bases and J 10 bases, with 17 bases left between them. The CDR3 loop spans 14 amino acids. CDR3 coding DNA: TGTGCCAGCAGCTCCAACAGGGACCGCACGGAGCAGTTCTTC. Its translation is CASSSNRDRTEQFF.

The CDR3 reads CASSFRRQGNYEQYF. CDR3 DNA: TGTGCCAGCAGTTTCAGGAGACAGGGGAACTACGAGCAGTACTTC. The chain carries TRBV28 and TRBJ2-4; TRBD1 aligns across 8 bases. TRBJ2-7 matches the DNA end more closely, so the J call is doubtful. Germline values: CDR1 MDHEN, CDR2 SYDVKM. CDR3 length equals 15 residues.